The rows below give T cell receptor beta chains drawn from one sample of a study of Graves' ophthalmopathy and Graves' hyperthyroidism. In TCRdb, the multiplex PCR reads were re-called with MiXCR into one record per CDR3 protein. The sample yields approximately 500,000 distinct CDR3 sequences, over 13% seen once. The sample consisted of blood. The receptors were sampled from a woman between 25 and 40 years old with Graves' ophthalmopathy. The CDR3 runs from the conserved cysteine through the conserved F or W. D genes are given only for firm matches. Not every row has a clone size; where given, it reads once, few, many or a size class.

clone size | J gene | V gene | D gene | CDR3 DNA | CDR3 protein
. | TRBJ1-3 | TRBV16 | . | TGTGCCAGCAGCCAATTTTCCCCCTCGGCAGGGGCTAGCTCTGGAAACACCATATATTTT | CASSQFSPSAGASSGNTIYF
many | TRBJ1-3 | TRBV4-2 | TRBD1 | TGTGCCAGCAGCCACGGACAGGGGGAGGGAAACACCATATATTTT | CASSHGQGEGNTIYF
many | TRBJ2-7 | TRBV6-2/TRBV6-3 | . | TGTGCCAGCAGCTACAGGGTATCCTCCTACGAGCAGTACTTC | CASSYRVSSYEQYF
many | TRBJ1-5 | TRBV19 | . | TGTGCCAGTAGTATGCAGGATTCTCAGCCCCAGCATTTT | CASSMQDSQPQHF
many | TRBJ2-7 | TRBV6-5 | TRBD2 | TGTGCCAGCAGTTACTCCCGGGGGGCCTACGAGCAGTACTTC | CASSYSRGAYEQYF
many | TRBJ2-7 | TRBV6-2/TRBV6-3 | . | TGTGCCAGCAGTTACGGGGACGGAACCTCCTACGAGCAGTACTTC | CASSYGDGTSYEQYF
many | TRBJ1-5 | TRBV12-3/TRBV12-4 | . | TGTGCCAGCAGTTTAGGTGGGGGGGGCGGCAATCAGCCCCAGCATTTT | CASSLGGGGGNQPQHF
many | TRBJ1-1 | TRBV10-3 | TRBD1 | TGTGCCATCAGTAGAAGGAATGCCGGGACAGGTAAAACTGAAGCTTTCTTT | CAISRRNAGTGKTEAFF
many | TRBJ1-1 | TRBV27 | . | TGTGCCAGCAGGGCCCGCAGGGAAAACACTGAAGCTTTCTTT | CASRARRENTEAFF
. | TRBJ1-1 | TRBV15 | . | TGTGCCACCAGCAGAGCATTCCGGGAGACTGAAGCTTTCTTT | CATSRAFRETEAFF
few | TRBJ1-5 | TRBV9 | . | TGTGCCAGCAGCCCGGGGACTTCCACGCCCCAGCATTTT | CASSPGTSTPQHF
many | TRBJ1-1 | TRBV5-6 | . | TGTGCCAGCATCACCCTCCAAGGAACAGCGGGTGACTTGAACACTGAAGCTTTCTTT | CASITLQGTAGDLNTEAFF
many | TRBJ1-2 | TRBV28 | TRBD1 | TGTGCCAGCAGTGGGGCCGGGACAGCGTCTGATGGCTACACCTTC | CASSGAGTASDGYTF
few | TRBJ2-4 | TRBV19 | TRBD1 | TGTGCCAGTAGCCCGGGGACAGGCGTAAACATTAAGTACTTC | CASSPGTGVNIKYF
many | TRBJ1-2 | TRBV28 | TRBD1 | TGTGCCAGCAGTGATCGGACAGGCTATGGCTACACCTTC | CASSDRTGYGYTF
many | TRBJ2-4 | TRBV6-1 | . | TGTGCCAGCAGTGGGACAGAGAACATTCAGTACTTC | CASSGTENIQYF
many | TRBJ1-1 | TRBV6-5 | . | TGTGCCAGCACGCCAGGGCTCGGGAATTTCGGCACTGAAGCTTTCTTT | CASTPGLGNFGTEAFF
. | TRBJ2-7 | TRBV15 | TRBD2 | TGTGCCACCAGCAGGACTAGCGAGATGTCTTACGATCAGTACTTC | CATSRTSEMSYDQYF